This is a list of T cell receptor beta chains from one sample in a study of blood T cell repertoires in COVID-19. Profiling relied on immunoSEQ multiplex PCR, and the TCRdb table lists in-frame clones only, not all of them. The table shows roughly 200,000 clones, with 90% occurring only once. Sequenced sample: peripheral blood. The receptors derive from a man over 45 with acute or convalescent COVID-19. Both conserved end residues are part of each CDR3. The order of the fields is CDR3 protein, CDR3 length, V gene, J gene.

CDR3aa: CASSLAVDTQYF; len: 12; v_gene: TRBV5-1; j_gene: TRBJ2-3
CDR3aa: CASSFTSRGLNYGYTF; len: 16; v_gene: TRBV6-5; j_gene: TRBJ1-2
CDR3aa: CASSQDTGMGTEAFF; len: 15; v_gene: TRBV4-3; j_gene: TRBJ1-1
CDR3aa: CASSLRTGVYNEQFF; len: 15; v_gene: TRBV7-2; j_gene: TRBJ2-1
CDR3aa: CASSLYTGELFF; len: 12; v_gene: TRBV27; j_gene: TRBJ2-2
CDR3aa: CASTQGEDRGYSPLHF; len: 16; v_gene: TRBV2; j_gene: TRBJ1-6
CDR3aa: CASRAQETQYF; len: 11; v_gene: TRBV11-2; j_gene: TRBJ2-5
CDR3aa: CASRGLAGAEEQYF; len: 14; v_gene: TRBV10-2; j_gene: TRBJ2-7
CDR3aa: CASSIYRDSQPQHF; len: 14; v_gene: TRBV19; j_gene: TRBJ1-5
CDR3aa: CASSTAGGGAAGELFF; len: 16; v_gene: TRBV5-1; j_gene: TRBJ2-2
CDR3aa: CASSPSSPEKLFF; len: 13; v_gene: TRBV18; j_gene: TRBJ1-4
CDR3aa: CASSLDTQSYNEQFF; len: 15; v_gene: TRBV7-8; j_gene: TRBJ2-1
CDR3aa: CATSHGVAYYNEQFF; len: 15; v_gene: TRBV27; j_gene: TRBJ2-1
CDR3aa: CSVEQPSGGTYNEQFF; len: 16; v_gene: TRBV29-1; j_gene: TRBJ2-1
CDR3aa: CASSQDGGGETQYF; len: 14; v_gene: TRBV4-2; j_gene: TRBJ2-5
CDR3aa: CASSFSGTPPSGANVLTF; len: 18; v_gene: TRBV7-6; j_gene: TRBJ2-6
CDR3aa: CASSPSPGRIISPLHF; len: 16; v_gene: TRBV5-1; j_gene: TRBJ1-6
CDR3aa: CASSPGIYNEQFF; len: 13; v_gene: TRBV6-6; j_gene: TRBJ2-1
CDR3aa: CASSLALDRGRSYTF; len: 15; v_gene: TRBV28; j_gene: TRBJ1-2
CDR3aa: CATTKTGAGVVHEQYF; len: 16; v_gene: TRBV19; j_gene: TRBJ2-7
CDR3aa: CASRKVGGAEAFF; len: 13; v_gene: TRBV19; j_gene: TRBJ1-1
CDR3aa: CASSWGLGETQYF; len: 13; v_gene: TRBV7-2; j_gene: TRBJ2-5